Here is one T cell receptor (beta chain) with its context. What it recognizes is unknown. This record belongs to a study of CXCR3-negative and CXCR3-positive naive CD8 T cells. The wider study: Approximately 130 million TRB reads were obtained overall (about 1.5 +/- 0.3 million per library).

Via 5' RACE with UMI labels, TRB cDNA libraries were prepared. No DNA is given; TCRdb re-called the 5' RACE reads and lists each CDR3 protein once. This table holds about 38,000 distinct CDR3 sequences. Whole-study findings and limits: Relative to memory CD8+ cells, whose diversity was much lower, both naive subsets had comparably high diversity. With respect to TRBV-TRBJ usage, naive CXCR3-negative and CXCR3-positive cells were similar; memory differed. Researchers report CXCR3 expression partially decreased after cryopreservation, with fresh PBMCs used in most assays.

The CDR3 has 14 residues. The germline CDR1 and CDR2 sequences are SQVTM and ANQGSEA. V and J are TRBV29-1 and TRBJ2-3; TCRdb designates TRBD2, a call that cannot be tested without DNA. The source is a human donor in good health. Some clones in this sample may be carry-over from other donors' samples. The sequencing input was memory CD8+ T cells from blood. The CDR3 is CSLYLGEGTDTQYF.